Below, 16 T cell receptor beta chains from the same sample are listed, as sequenced in a study of tumor-infiltrating lymphocytes in primary liver carcinoma. The input was 450 to 500 ng total RNA; TCR beta cDNA was made from it with a constant-region primer. It was through three nested multiplex PCR rounds of slightly modified ARM-PCR that TCR beta libraries arose. Both of the initial two PCR rounds ran for approximately 11 cycles and employed TRBV1-TRBV30 forward primers alongside a C-beta reverse primer. One entry per CDR3 protein, called by TCRdb with MiXCR from the multiplex PCR reads. This sample yields approximately 300,000 distinct CDR3 sequences, of which about 60% are seen a single time; approximately 9.4% belongs to the top ten. The authors took blood RNA from unsorted whole blood and also extracted germline DNA. The sequenced material came from peripheral blood. All receptors come from a man aged 35 to 55 with primary liver carcinoma and hepatitis B virus infection.

The chain uses TRBV11-2 and TRBJ2-7; 16 positions match TRBD2. With 4 bases clipped from V and 1 base from J, the junction kept 7 bases outside the gene matches. The CDR3 covers 18 residues. The germline CDR1 and CDR2 sequences are SGHAT and FQNNGV. CDR3 residues: CASSSEGTSGRASYEQYF. The DNA of the CDR3 is TGTGCCAGCAGCTCTGAAGGGACTAGCGGGAGGGCTTCCTACGAGCAGTACTTC.

As concerns this clonotype: A much larger clone lies one base from this, so it may be a read error. The J gene is TRBJ2-1, the V gene TRBV6-2 or TRBV6-3; 7 bases are shared with TRBD2. In germline, CDR1 is MNHEY, CDR2 SVGEGT. This CDR3 region has 16 residues. Written as DNA, the CDR3 is TGTGCCAGCAGAGGACTAGTCCCAAGCTCCTACGATGAGCAGTTCTTC. Translating it yields CASRGLVPSSYDEQFF.

As concerns this clonotype: This clone may be a read error of a much larger clone one base away. The chain uses TRBV6-6 and TRBJ2-7; D remains ambiguous. Trimming pared 5 bases from V and 7 bases from J, leaving 24 bases between. The CDR3 is 16 amino acids. The V gene's germline CDR1 is MNHNY and CDR2 SVGAGI (reference sequence). The chain's CDR3 is CASSKPFVTTPTEQYF. CDR3 in DNA: TGTGCCAGCAGTAAACCTTTCGTAACTACTCCTACGGAGCAGTACTTC.

In regard to this clonotype: The CDR3 does not end in the conserved phenylalanine or tryptophan, so this is likely a read error. CDR3 coding DNA: TGTGCCGGCAGCTTGACTAGTATTATCGATGGGCAGTTCCTC. Protein: CAGSLTSIIDGQFL. The J gene is TRBJ2-1, the V gene TRBV11-3; a weak D match, TRBD2 (6 bases). This CDR3 comprises 14 residues. CDR1 and CDR2 (germline): SGHNT, YENEEA.

With respect to this clonotype: A much larger clone lies a single base off, so this may be a read error. The genes are TRBV6-1 and TRBJ1-4, with D possibly being TRBD1 (5 bases). This CDR3 contains 14 residues. CDR1 is MNHNS, CDR2 SASEGT, per germline. The CDR3 DNA is TGTGTCAGCCGTCGGGGCAGGATCGATGAAAAACTGTTTTTT. Translating gives CVSRRGRIDEKLFF.

About this clonotype itself: A much larger clone sits a single nucleotide away, making a read error possible. The CDR3 region is CPSSYQTSGQQYF. CDR3 sequence (DNA): TGTCCCAGCAGTTATCAGACTAGCGGACAGCAGTACTTC. This chain joins TRBV6-5 and TRBJ2-7; 9 bases line up with TRBD2. CDR3 size: 13 residues. Germline V gene lookup returns CDR1 MNHEY and CDR2 SVGAGI.

This clonotype was recorded a few times. The chain uses TRBV6-2 or TRBV6-3 and TRBJ2-2, with D maybe TRBD2 (6 bases). Germline loops: CDR1 MNHEY, CDR2 SVGEGT. Trimming shortened V by 4 bases and J by 7 bases, and 16 bases separated the two germline ends. The CDR3 is 15 amino acids. DNA for the CDR3: TGTGCCAGCAGTTCCCCAGCGGAGGGCGGCGGGGAGCTGTTTTTT. Translating gives CASSSPAEGGGELFF.

Ten or more counts support this clonotype. The chain links TRBV29-1 to TRBJ2-6, with D tentatively TRBD1 or TRBD2 (5 bases each). Looked up from germline, CDR1 is SQVTM and CDR2 is ANQGSEA. The V gene lost 0 bases and the J gene lost 0 bases, with 9 bases spanning the gap. The CDR3 spans 16 residues. CDR3 coding DNA: TGCAGCGTTGAAGATCTTGGGACCTCTGGGGCCAACGTCCTGACTTTC. Translating it yields CSVEDLGTSGANVLTF.

This clonotype appeared a single time. J is TRBJ2-3 and V is TRBV6-5; D gene uncertain. Germline V CDR1 and CDR2: MNHEY, SVGAGI. The CDR3 is 14 amino acids. The CDR3 protein is CVSSPLWITDTQYF. DNA for the CDR3: TGTGTTAGCTCCCCCCTTTGGATCACAGATACGCAGTATTTT.

J is TRBJ1-6 and V is TRBV14, with no clear D. V was pared by 2 bases and J by 6 bases, with 20 bases between. Germline V gives CDR1 SGHDN, CDR2 FVKESK. The CDR3 length is 18 residues. The CDR3 coding sequence is TGTGCCAGCAGCCAAAAGGGAAACACGCCGCGGGTTAATTCACCCCTCCACTTT. As protein: CASSQKGNTPRVNSPLHF.

The chain uses TRBV20-1 and TRBJ1-5; TRBD1 matches 10 bases. Germline V CDR1 and CDR2: DFQATT, SNEGSKA (reference sequence). The CDR3 runs 15 residues. The J segment lost 3 bases and the V segment lost 2 bases, leaving 4 bases of the junction unmatched. CDR3 DNA sequence: TGCAGTGCTAGACTGACAGGGGGCCACAATCAGCCCCAGCATTTT. Translation gives CSARLTGGHNQPQHF.

As to this clonotype: This may be a read error: a much more frequent sequence differs by one nucleotide. The V and J genes are TRBV6-6 and TRBJ1-4, with TRBD1 identical over 9 bases. This CDR3 region has 15 residues. The germline V gene encodes CDR1 MNHNY and CDR2 SVGAGI (reference sequence). The CDR3 spells CASRTYRGQNEKLLF. Here the CDR3 DNA reads TGTGCCAGCAGGACATACAGGGGGCAGAATGAAAAACTGCTTTTT.

This clonotype was seen once. The conserved phenylalanine or tryptophan normally closing the CDR3 is absent here, so this likely arose from a read error. No DNA is shown, since the ends of the CDR3 on it are uncertain; the CDR3 is the one TCRdb lists. The chain joins TRBV7-8 to TRBJ1-2; the table's D call, TRBD1, was not checked against the DNA. A total of 15 residues make up the CDR3, ends included. Germline-derived CDR1 and CDR2 are SGHVS and FQNEAQ. CDR3 in amino acids: CASSPGETPRYGYAL.

The V and J genes are TRBV6-1 and TRBJ1-5; D is unclear. Trimming left V 8 bases short and J 0 bases short, with 11 bases between. Germline-derived CDR1 and CDR2 are MNHNS and SASEGT. The CDR3 runs to 14 residues. The CDR3 nucleotides read TGTGCCAGCGGACCTAGGGATAGCAATCAGCCCCAGCATTTT. It yields the protein CASGPRDSNQPQHF.

As regards this clonotype: This may be a read error: a much more frequent sequence differs by one nucleotide. This chain uses TRBV4-2 with TRBJ2-7; TRBD1 is a possible D gene (5 bases). Germline CDR1 reads LGHNA; CDR2 reads YNFKEQ. The CDR3 totals 11 residues. CDR3 coding DNA: TGTGCCAGCGGCCATCAGGGCAGGCAGTACTTC. It translates to CASGHQGRQYF.

This clonotype showed up many times. The rearrangement links TRBV6-6 to TRBJ1-2; no firm D call. Germline V gene sequence: CDR1 MNHNY, CDR2 SVGAGI (reference sequence). The CDR3 runs 14 residues. V was cut by 0 bases and J by 5 bases, with 10 bases left in between. The CDR3 region has the DNA TGTGCCAGCAGTTACTCTGACGGAGGTTATGGCTACACCTTC. Amino acid sequence: CASSYSDGGYGYTF.